Listed here is a single T cell receptor (beta chain). The data belong to a study of CD8 T cells in Susac syndrome. The RNA input was about 0.5 to 1 ug, and it was reverse transcribed with random hexamers. TCRdb analysed the immunoSEQ multiplex PCR reads with MiXCR anew, one entry per CDR3 protein. The sample has 200,000 to 300,000 distinct CDR3 sequences, approximately 95% seen once. Sequenced material: CD4+ T cells from PBMCs. The sequence derives from a human donor with Susac syndrome.

CDR3 coding DNA: TGTGCCTGGAGTGTCGGGGGGGCAACTAATGAAAAACTGTTTTTT. It yields the protein CAWSVGGATNEKLFF. This chain joins TRBV30 and TRBJ1-4, with D maybe TRBD1 (5 bases). Germline CDR1 GTSNPN, CDR2 SVGIG (reference sequence). The CDR3 consists of 15 residues. Trimming left V 0 bases short and J 0 bases short, with 8 bases between.